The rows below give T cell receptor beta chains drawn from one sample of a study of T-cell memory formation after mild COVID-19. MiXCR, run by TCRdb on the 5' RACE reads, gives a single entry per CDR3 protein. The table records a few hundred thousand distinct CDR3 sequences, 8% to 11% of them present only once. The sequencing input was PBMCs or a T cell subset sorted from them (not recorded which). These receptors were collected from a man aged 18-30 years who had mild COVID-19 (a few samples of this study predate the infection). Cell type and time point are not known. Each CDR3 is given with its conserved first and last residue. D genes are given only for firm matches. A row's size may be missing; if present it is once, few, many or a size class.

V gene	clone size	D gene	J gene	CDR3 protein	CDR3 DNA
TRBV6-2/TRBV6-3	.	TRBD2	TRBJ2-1	CASSYISGTSGGSLPGSYNEQFF	TGTGCCAGCAGTTACATTAGCGGGACTAGCGGGGGGTCGTTACCAGGCTCCTACAATGAGCAGTTCTTC
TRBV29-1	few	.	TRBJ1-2	CSVGAGASNYGYTF	TGCAGCGTTGGTGCAGGGGCCTCTAACTATGGCTACACCTTC
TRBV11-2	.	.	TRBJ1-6	CASTFTLRDHSPLHF	TGTGCCAGCACCTTTACTCTCAGGGACCATTCACCCCTCCACTTT
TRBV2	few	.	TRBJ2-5	CASEVGVQETQYF	TGTGCCAGCGAAGTAGGGGTCCAAGAGACCCAGTACTTC
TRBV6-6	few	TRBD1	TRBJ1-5	CASSFWTGHSNQPQHF	TGTGCCAGCAGTTTCTGGACAGGGCATAGCAATCAGCCCCAGCATTTT
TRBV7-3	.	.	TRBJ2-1	CASSRTPRYNEQFF	TGTGCCAGCAGCCGAACCCCGCGGTACAATGAGCAGTTCTTC
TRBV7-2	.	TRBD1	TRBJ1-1	CASRRGQGLNTEAFF	TGTGCCAGCAGACGCGGACAGGGTCTGAACACTGAAGCTTTCTTT
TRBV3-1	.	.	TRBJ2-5	CASSQQGETQYF	TGTGCCAGCAGCCAACAGGGCGAGACCCAGTACTTC
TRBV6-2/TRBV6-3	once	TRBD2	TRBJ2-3	CASSSGFGLAGSTDTQYF	TGTGCCAGCAGTTCGGGATTTGGACTAGCGGGGTCCACAGATACGCAGTATTTT
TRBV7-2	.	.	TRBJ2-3	CASSLAPGGTQYF	TGTGCCAGCAGCTTAGCGCCAGGTGGTACGCAGTATTTT
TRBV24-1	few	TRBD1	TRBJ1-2	CATSDTTGEVHGYTF	TGTGCCACCAGTGATACGACAGGGGAGGTCCACGGCTACACCTTC
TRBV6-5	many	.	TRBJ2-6	CASTSSGTGANVLTF	TGTGCCAGCACCTCTTCTGGGACTGGGGCCAACGTCCTGACTTTC
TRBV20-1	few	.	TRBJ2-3	CSAEADTQYF	TGCAGTGCTGAAGCAGATACGCAGTATTTT
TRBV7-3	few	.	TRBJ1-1	CASSWQYTEAFF	TGTGCCAGCAGCTGGCAGTACACTGAAGCTTTCTTT
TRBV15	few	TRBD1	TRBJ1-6	CATSRTGDSPLHF	TGTGCCACCAGCAGAACAGGGGATTCACCCCTCCACTTT
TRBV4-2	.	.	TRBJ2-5	CASSSGGQPQETQYF	TGTGCCAGCAGCTCAGGCGGACAGCCTCAAGAGACCCAGTACTTC
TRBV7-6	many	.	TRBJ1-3	CASSLTPLGAGGNTIYF	TGTGCCAGCAGCTTAACCCCCTTGGGGGCAGGTGGAAACACCATATATTTT
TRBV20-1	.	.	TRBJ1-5	CSASQESQPQHF	TGCAGTGCTAGCCAGGAGAGTCAGCCCCAGCATTTT
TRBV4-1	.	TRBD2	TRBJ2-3	CASSQVGGWIVGLAAHTDTQYF	TGCGCCAGCAGCCAAGTGGGAGGGTGGATCGTCGGACTAGCGGCTCACACAGATACGCAGTATTTT
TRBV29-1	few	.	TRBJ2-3	CSVAGQGADTQYF	TGCAGCGTTGCTGGGCAAGGGGCAGATACGCAGTATTTT
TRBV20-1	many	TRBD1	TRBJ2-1	CSGQGASEQFF	TGCAGTGGGCAGGGGGCGTCTGAGCAGTTCTTC
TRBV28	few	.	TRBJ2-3	CASREGGATPRTDTQYF	TGTGCCAGCAGGGAGGGGGGCGCCACCCCTCGCACAGATACGCAGTATTTT
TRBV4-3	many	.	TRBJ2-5	CASSWGVFQETQYF	TGCGCCAGCAGCTGGGGGGTCTTCCAAGAGACCCAGTACTTC
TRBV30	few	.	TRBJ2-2	CAWTTEFDWNGELFF	TGTGCCTGGACTACAGAATTCGATTGGAACGGGGAGCTGTTTTTT
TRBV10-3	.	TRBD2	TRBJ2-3	CAISRSGGSSTDTQYF	TGTGCCATCAGCCGTAGCGGGGGAAGTAGCACAGATACGCAGTATTTT
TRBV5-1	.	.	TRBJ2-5	CASSWGASPNRETQYF	TGCGCCAGCAGCTGGGGGGCTAGCCCCAATCGAGAGACCCAGTACTTC
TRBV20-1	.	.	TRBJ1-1	CSAPGTTGYRAFF	TGCAGTGCCCCCGGGACAACGGGCTACCGGGCTTTCTTT
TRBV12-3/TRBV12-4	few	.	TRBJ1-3	CASSRPGSPGNTIYF	TGTGCCAGCAGTCGCCCGGGATCGCCTGGAAACACCATATATTTT
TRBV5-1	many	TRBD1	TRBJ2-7	CASSLDRQGAGYEQYF	TGCGCCAGCAGCTTGGATCGACAGGGAGCCGGCTACGAGCAGTACTTC
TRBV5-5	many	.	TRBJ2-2	CASSSLTGGRGGELFF	TGTGCCAGCAGCTCACTAACGGGGGGCCGCGGCGGGGAGCTGTTTTTT
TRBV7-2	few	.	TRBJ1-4	CASSFGRALGTNEKLFF	TGTGCCAGCAGCTTTGGTAGGGCCCTTGGGACTAATGAAAAACTGTTTTTT
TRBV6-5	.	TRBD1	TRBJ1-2	CASRLNEQGWGGYTF	TGTGCCAGCAGACTAAACGAACAGGGGTGGGGTGGCTACACCTTC
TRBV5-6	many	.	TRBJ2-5	CASSMTSIETQYF	TGTGCCAGCAGCATGACTAGTATAGAGACCCAGTACTTC
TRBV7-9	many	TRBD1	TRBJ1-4	CASSPQGARNEKLFF	TGTGCCAGCAGTCCTCAGGGGGCGAGAAATGAAAAACTGTTTTTT
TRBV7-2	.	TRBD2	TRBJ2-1	CASSHLLAGANEQFF	TGTGCCAGCAGCCACCTACTAGCGGGGGCTAATGAGCAGTTCTTC